This T cell receptor beta chain emerged from a study of cytomegalovirus exposure and HLA in healthy donors. Data came from immunoSEQ multiplex PCR; TCRdb stores just in-frame clones and leaves some out. The table shows 300,000 to 450,000 clones, with roughly 90% occurring only once. The V end was cut by 4 bases, the J end by 8 bases, with 11 bases between. This CDR3 has 12 residues. Germline V lookup: CDR1 MDHEN, CDR2 SYDVKM. Sample: PBMCs. The chain recombines TRBV28 with TRBJ1-2; D is ambiguous. This receptor was identified in a woman in her late teens or twenties in good health and CMV-seronegative. The DNA for the CDR3 is TGTGCCAGCAGTTCGTCCATGGAGGGCTACACCTTC. Its protein is CASSSSMEGYTF.